One sample yielded the 29 T cell receptor beta chains listed below, sequenced in a study of blood T cell repertoires in COVID-19. Some clones are missing from TCRdb's copy, which holds only in-frame ones; the method was immunoSEQ multiplex PCR. Among approximately 170,000 clones listed, around 83% were seen once. Sequencing input: PBMCs or T cells enriched from blood (not recorded which). These receptors were obtained from a woman between 50 and 59 years old in a cohort exposed to, infected with or recovered from COVID-19 (not recorded which).

This rearrangement joins TRBV6-2 or TRBV6-3 to TRBJ2-5; 10 nucleotides align to TRBD2. Trimming at V came to 6 bases and at J to 5 bases, leaving 9 bases not matched to a gene. Germline CDR1 and CDR2: MNHEY and SVGEGT. The CDR3 has 15 residues. The CDR3 region has the DNA TGTGCCAGCAGCCGCCGGACTAGCGGCAAGGAGACCCAGTACTTC. Encoded protein: CASSRRTSGKETQYF.

The rearrangement uses TRBV7-6 and TRBJ2-5, with D hard to call. Germline values: CDR1 SGHVS, CDR2 FNYEAQ. V lost 5 bases, J lost 3 bases, and 4 bases lay in between. The CDR3 spans 11 residues. CDR3 DNA: TGTGCCAGCAGCCCCAAAGAGACCCAGTACTTC. This encodes CASSPKETQYF.

The CDR3 DNA sequence: TGTGCCAGCACCCTAAATTCGGGGGGCAGCACTGAAGCTTTCTTT. Encoded protein: CASTLNSGGSTEAFF. The chain recombines TRBV27 with TRBJ1-1, with D possibly TRBD1 on 6 matching bases. V lost 7 bases and J lost 4, with 19 bases in between. CDR3 length: 15 residues. Per the germline V gene, CDR1 is MNHEY and CDR2 is SMNVEV (reference sequence).

CDR3 nucleotide sequence: TGTGCCAGCAGCGGGGCGGGGACAGGGGAGTACGAGCAGTACTTC. Translated, it gives CASSGAGTGEYEQYF. The chain combines TRBV7-8 with TRBJ2-7; 10 positions match TRBD1. CDR3 length: 15 residues. J was trimmed by 4 bases and V by 5 bases; bases with no gene match: 8. The germline V gene has CDR1 SGHVS and CDR2 FQNEAQ.

J is TRBJ2-7 and V is TRBV3-1 (or the pseudogene TRBV3-2), with D possibly matching TRBD2 (5 bases). V lost 0 bases and J 6 bases, leaving 15 bases between the germline ends. The germline V gene encodes CDR1 LGHDT and CDR2 YNNKEL (reference sequence). The CDR3 spans 15 residues. CDR3 sequence reads: CASSQEASRTSEQYF. The CDR3 DNA follows: TGTGCCAGCAGCCAAGAGGCTAGCCGGACCTCCGAGCAGTACTTC.

The rearrangement joins TRBV4-3 to TRBJ1-5; D unresolved. Germline V CDR1 and CDR2: LGHNA, YSLEER. This CDR3 is built from 15 residues. Trimming cost V 0 bases and J 4 bases, with 10 bases left between them. In DNA, the CDR3 is TGCGCCAGCAGCCAAGATGGGCAGGATAATCAGCCCCAGCATTTT. As protein: CASSQDGQDNQPQHF.

The V call is TRBV5-6, the J call TRBJ1-4, with 9 bases that match TRBD1. Trimming took 4 bases from V and 3 from J; bases not matched to a gene: 7. The V gene's germline CDR1 is SGHDT and CDR2 YYEEEE. This CDR3 has 16 amino acids. CDR3 in amino acids: CASSAGTGFANEKLFF. For the CDR3, the DNA is TGTGCCAGCAGCGCAGGGACAGGGTTTGCTAATGAAAAACTGTTTTTT.

The chain carries TRBV19 and TRBJ1-1, with D uncertain. The CDR3 extends over 19 amino acids. Trimming pared 8 bases from V and 1 base from J, leaving 29 bases between. Germline CDR1 and CDR2: LNHDA and SQIVND (reference sequence). CDR3 region: CASLGLRLREGFGNTEAFF. Written as DNA, the CDR3 is TGTGCCAGTCTCGGCCTGCGGCTGAGGGAGGGTTTTGGGAACACTGAAGCTTTCTTT.

This chain links TRBV12-3 or TRBV12-4 with TRBJ1-3; D unclear. This CDR3 is 13 amino acids long. The V end was cut by 2 bases, the J end by 0 bases, with 2 bases between. The CDR3 region has the DNA TGTGCCAGCAGTTTACTCTCTGGAAACACCATATATTTT. Its translation: CASSLLSGNTIYF.

The CDR3 sequence: CASSPSPEGGPLHF. CDR3 bases: TGTGCCAGCAGCCCGAGTCCAGAGGGTGGGCCCCTCCACTTT. The J gene is TRBJ1-6, the V gene TRBV7-9; D is uncertain. This CDR3 comprises 14 residues. Germline V gene lookup returns CDR1 SEHNR and CDR2 FQNEAQ (reference sequence). V shed 5 bases and J shed 13 bases, with 18 bases lying between them.

The chain employs TRBV10-1 and TRBJ1-1; D possibly corresponds to TRBD1 (5 bases). Germline CDR1 is WNHNN and CDR2 is SYGVQD (reference sequence). Deletions cut 8 bases from V and 1 base from J, with 14 bases between. The CDR3 totals 14 residues. This CDR3 reads CASAPARANTEAFF. CDR3 DNA sequence: TGCGCCAGCGCCCCGGCCAGGGCGAACACTGAAGCTTTCTTT.

The chain is built from TRBV2 and TRBJ1-5; TRBD1 aligns across 9 bases. This CDR3 comprises 14 residues. Losses at the gene ends were 7 bases for V and 7 bases for J; bases not matched to a gene: 8. The germline CDR1 and CDR2 sequences are SNHLY and FYNNEI. The CDR3, as DNA: TGTGCCAGCACCTCGACAGGGGGGAGACAGCCCCAGCATTTT. Amino acid sequence: CASTSTGGRQPQHF.

The genes are TRBV19 and TRBJ2-3; TRBD2 agrees at 12 bases. The CDR3 extends over 16 amino acids. J lost 8 bases, V lost 3 bases, and 9 bases had no gene match. Germline V gives CDR1 LNHDA, CDR2 SQIVND (reference sequence). The DNA for the CDR3 is TGTGCCAGTAGTATCTTCTCTAGCGGGGGGGCCGGTACGCAGTATTTT. Amino acids: CASSIFSSGGAGTQYF.

This chain links TRBV12-3 or TRBV12-4 with TRBJ1-5; no firm D call. The CDR3 length is 13 residues. V gave up 7 bases and J gave up 3 bases, with 10 bases separating them. The CDR3 sequence is CASTRGANQPQHF. The CDR3 region has the DNA TGTGCCAGCACCCGGGGTGCCAATCAGCCCCAGCATTTT.

This chain links TRBV11-2 with TRBJ2-1, with 9 nucleotides matching TRBD2. The CDR3 is 17 amino acids. The junction had 12 bases not matched to a gene; V was cut back by 1 base and J by 8 bases. Germline V gene data show CDR1 as SGHAT and CDR2 as FQNNGV. The chain's CDR3 is CASSLAGDSSGDDEQFF. Here the CDR3 DNA reads TGTGCCAGCAGCTTAGCGGGGGATTCTAGCGGGGACGATGAGCAGTTCTTC.

The chain combines TRBV29-1 with TRBJ1-1; tentatively, D is TRBD1 (5 bases). This CDR3 has 12 amino acids. Germline V gives CDR1 SQVTM, CDR2 ANQGSEA. Trimming removed 6 bases at V and 3 bases at J, with 11 bases between. CDR3 in amino acids: CSVGGLDTEAFF. In DNA form, the CDR3 reads TGCAGCGTGGGGGGACTGGACACTGAAGCTTTCTTT. Full variable domain (outside the CDR3, taken from reference TRBV29-1 and TRBJ1-1): SAVISQKPSRDICQRGTSLTIQCQVDSQVTMMFWYRQQPGQSLTLIATANQGSEATYESGFVIDKFPISRPNLTFSTLTVSNMSPEDSSIYLCSVGGLDTEAFFGQGTRLTVV.

The chain employs TRBV11-3 and TRBJ2-7; 10 bases are shared with TRBD1. V shed 6 bases and J 6 bases; nucleotides not matched to a gene: 11. CDR3 length: 15 residues. Germline CDR1 is SGHNT and CDR2 is YENEEA. The CDR3 is CASSSAGTGASEQYF. Written as DNA, the CDR3 is TGTGCCAGCAGTTCCGCCGGGACAGGGGCCTCCGAGCAGTACTTC.

This chain joins TRBV19 and TRBJ1-1; 7 nucleotides align to TRBD1. Looked up from germline, CDR1 is LNHDA and CDR2 is SQIVND (reference sequence). V was clipped by 5 bases and J by 3 bases; unmatched bases: 6. The CDR3 totals 14 residues. CDR3 coding DNA: TGTGCCAGTAGTGACCGCGGGACAGACACTGAAGCTTTCTTT. The encoded protein is CASSDRGTDTEAFF.

The V and J genes are TRBV19 and TRBJ1-3; D is possibly TRBD1 (5 bases). Trimming shortened V by 5 bases and J by 2 bases, and 13 bases separated the two germline ends. The CDR3 length is 15 residues. The germline CDR1 and CDR2 sequences are LNHDA and SQIVND (reference sequence). CDR3 in DNA: TGTGCCAGTAGTTTGGCCAGGGCCCCTGGAAACACCATATATTTT. Amino acid sequence: CASSLARAPGNTIYF.

J is TRBJ2-1 and V is TRBV7-8; 7 nucleotides align to TRBD2. Germline trimming cut 3 bases from V and 3 bases from J; bases unmatched to any gene: 2. This CDR3 region has 14 residues. The V gene's germline CDR1 is SGHVS and CDR2 FQNEAQ. The CDR3 bases are TGTGCCAGCAGCTTCCGGGACTACTACAATGAGCAGTTCTTC. Protein sequence: CASSFRDYYNEQFF.

The genes are TRBV3-1 (or the pseudogene TRBV3-2) and TRBJ2-5, with D perhaps matching TRBD2 (5 bases). Trimming shortened V by 1 base and J by 4 bases, and 10 bases separated the two germline ends. CDR3 length equals 14 residues. Germline lookup yields CDR1 LGHDT and CDR2 YNNKEL (reference sequence). The CDR3 DNA reads TGTGCCAGCAGCCAAGCCGGGAAGGGAGAGACCCAGTACTTC. As protein: CASSQAGKGETQYF.

J is TRBJ2-7 and V is TRBV25-1; tentative D call: TRBD2 (6 bases). The CDR3 has 14 amino acids. The germline CDR1 and CDR2 sequences are MGHDK and SYGVNS. The V gene lost 6 bases and the J gene lost 2 bases, with 14 bases spanning the gap. This CDR3 reads CASRVSGTPYEQYF. CDR3 DNA: TGTGCCAGCAGAGTTAGCGGAACCCCCTACGAGCAGTACTTC.

The J gene is TRBJ2-2, the V gene TRBV10-3; D is perhaps TRBD2 (5 bases). Trimming took 6 bases from V and 1 from J, leaving 9 bases between them. The length of the CDR3 is 14 residues. Germline CDR1 is ENHRY and CDR2 is SYGVKD. DNA of the CDR3: TGTGCCATCAGACCAGGACTGAACACCGGGGAGCTGTTTTTT. Amino acids: CAIRPGLNTGELFF.

The chain has TRBV20-1 and TRBJ1-6; 7 bases are a match to TRBD1. CDR1 and CDR2 from the germline V gene are DFQATT and SNEGSKA (reference sequence). The CDR3 is made up of 11 amino acids. V was clipped by 6 bases and J by 17 bases; unmatched bases: 10. DNA of the CDR3: TGCAGTGCCGGAAACAGGGGAATCGTCCACTTT. The encoded protein is CSAGNRGIVHF.

This clone has just one count. At the DNA level, this CDR3 is encoded by other sequences in the same sample as well. The chain combines TRBV29-1 with TRBJ1-1; 8 bases map to TRBD1. V was pared by 6 bases and J by 1 base, with 4 bases of the junction left unmatched. The CDR3 has 13 amino acids. Germline CDR1 is SQVTM and CDR2 is ANQGSEA. The CDR3 sequence: CSVGTGGNTEAFF. DNA for the CDR3: TGCAGCGTGGGGACAGGAGGGAACACTGAAGCTTTCTTT.

The chain recombines TRBV5-4 with TRBJ1-5, with D maybe TRBD1 (5 bases). The V gene's germline CDR1 is SGHNT and CDR2 YYREEE (reference sequence). This CDR3 comprises 17 residues. The ends were cut back, 2 bases at V and 1 base at J, with 16 bases in the middle. CDR3 nucleotide sequence: TGTGCCAGCAGCTTAATCTTTTTGACAGAAAGCAATCAGCCCCAGCATTTT. Translation gives CASSLIFLTESNQPQHF.

This clone was seen a few times. This chain links TRBV10-2 with TRBJ2-7, with 13 bases identical to TRBD2. The CDR3 is 16 amino acids. V lost 3 bases, J lost 2 bases, and 4 bases stayed unmatched. Germline assignment: CDR1 WSHSY and CDR2 SAAADI. CDR3 sequence (DNA): TGCGCCAGCAGTGAATTGGGACTAGCGGGGACCTACGAGCAGTACTTC. Translation gives CASSELGLAGTYEQYF.

The chain links TRBV3-1 (or the pseudogene TRBV3-2) to TRBJ2-7; possible D gene TRBD2, 6 bases. The germline CDR1 and CDR2 sequences are LGHDT and YNNKEL (reference sequence). V shed 0 bases and J shed 2 bases, with 20 bases lying between them. The CDR3 is 18 amino acids. For the CDR3, the DNA is TGTGCCAGCAGCCAAGATTGGCGTCGGCTAGCGCAAACCTACGAGCAGTACTTC. Translated: CASSQDWRRLAQTYEQYF.

The chain has TRBV7-2 and TRBJ2-4; 10 nucleotides align to TRBD2. The ends lost 5 bases at V and 1 base at J; junction bases unmatched: 8. The CDR3 consists of 17 residues. Germline lookup yields CDR1 SGHTA and CDR2 FQGNSA. CDR3 sequence reads: CASSETAGGPAKNIQYF. The CDR3 nucleotides read TGTGCCAGCAGCGAAACAGCGGGGGGGCCGGCCAAAAACATTCAGTACTTC.